The 4 T cell receptor beta chains below come from one sample, sequenced in a study of blood T cell repertoires in COVID-19. Using immunoSEQ multiplex PCR, the repertoire was profiled, and TCRdb retains in-frame clones only, with some absent. This sample yields tens of thousands of clones, of which more than 85% are seen a single time; 4.5% to 7% belongs to the top ten. The source material was peripheral blood. These TCRs come from a woman older than 75 with acute or convalescent COVID-19.

The V call is TRBV7-8, the J call TRBJ1-1; weak D call: TRBD1 (5 bases). V shed 4 bases and J shed 4 bases, with 13 bases lying between them. The CDR3 extends over 14 amino acids. The germline V gene has CDR1 SGHVS and CDR2 FQNEAQ. The CDR3 DNA reads TGTGCCAGCAGCTCCCAGGGTAGGCCCACTGAAGCTTTCTTT. This sequence encodes CASSSQGRPTEAFF.

The chain links TRBV10-3 to TRBJ2-3; TRBD1 matches at 7 bases. The CDR3 is 14 residues long. V shed 8 bases, J shed 2 bases, and the junction held 7 bases outside the gene matches. Germline CDR1 and CDR2: ENHRY and SYGVKD. The CDR3 reads CAIQPGGPTDTQYF. CDR3 coding DNA: TGTGCCATCCAGCCAGGGGGTCCCACAGATACGCAGTATTTT.

The CDR3 loop is CASRINRGPRNTIYF. Written as DNA, the CDR3 is TGTGCCAGCAGGATTAACAGGGGGCCTCGAAACACCATATATTTT. The V gene is TRBV6-5, the J gene TRBJ1-3; 9 bases line up with TRBD1. In germline, CDR1 is MNHEY, CDR2 SVGAGI. CDR3 length: 15 amino acids. Germline trimming cut 6 bases from V and 5 bases from J; bases unmatched to any gene: 8.

This clone was recorded once. Germline and junction disagree at one end, which may indicate a read error. The genes are TRBV7-7 and TRBJ2-1; 9 bases are shared with TRBD2. The CDR3 runs 15 residues. CDR1 and CDR2 from the germline V gene are SSHAT and FNYEAQ (reference sequence). Here the CDR3 DNA reads TGTGCTAGCAGCCCTCTCGCGGGGGGGAAGAATGAGCAGTTCTTC. This gives the protein CASSPLAGGKNEQFF.